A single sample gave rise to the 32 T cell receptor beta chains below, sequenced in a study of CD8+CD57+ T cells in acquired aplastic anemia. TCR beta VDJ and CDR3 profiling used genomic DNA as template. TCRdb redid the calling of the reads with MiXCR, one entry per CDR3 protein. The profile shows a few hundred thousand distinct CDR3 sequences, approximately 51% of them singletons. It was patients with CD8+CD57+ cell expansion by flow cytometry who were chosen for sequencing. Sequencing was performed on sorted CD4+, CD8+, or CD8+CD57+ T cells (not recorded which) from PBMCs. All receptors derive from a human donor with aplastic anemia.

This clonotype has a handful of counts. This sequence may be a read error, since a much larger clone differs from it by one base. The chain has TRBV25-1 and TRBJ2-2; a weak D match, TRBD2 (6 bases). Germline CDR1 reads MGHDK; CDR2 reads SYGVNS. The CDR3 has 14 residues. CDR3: CASSARTYTGGLFF. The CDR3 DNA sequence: TGTGCCAGCAGTGCCCGGACATACACCGGGGGGCTGTTTTTT.

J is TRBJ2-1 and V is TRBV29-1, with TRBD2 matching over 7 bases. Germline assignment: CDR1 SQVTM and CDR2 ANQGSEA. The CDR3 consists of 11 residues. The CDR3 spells CRASGNNEQFF. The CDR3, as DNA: TGCAGGGCTAGCGGAAACAATGAGCAGTTCTTC.

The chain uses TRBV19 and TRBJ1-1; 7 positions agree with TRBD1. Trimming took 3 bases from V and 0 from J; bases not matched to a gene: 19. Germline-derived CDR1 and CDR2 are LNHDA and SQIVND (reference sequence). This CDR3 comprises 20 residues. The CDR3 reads CASSIGPTPGTATMNTEAFF. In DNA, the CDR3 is TGTGCCAGTAGTATTGGCCCCACTCCGGGGACAGCCACAATGAACACTGAAGCTTTCTTT.

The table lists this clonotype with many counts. The CDR3: CAISESGSLMNEQYF. In nucleotides, the CDR3 is TGTGCCATCAGTGAGTCGGGCAGCTTAATGAACGAGCAGTACTTC. The chain employs TRBV10-3 and TRBJ2-7; D not certain. The CDR3 length is 15 residues. Trimming removed 0 bases from V and 5 bases from J, with 14 bases in between. Per the germline V gene, CDR1 is ENHRY and CDR2 is SYGVKD.

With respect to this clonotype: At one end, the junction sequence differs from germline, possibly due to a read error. CDR3 sequence (DNA): TGTGCCTGCAGCGTAGTGGCACGGAATAATTCACCCCTCCACTTT. It translates to CACSVVARNNSPLHF. The rearrangement joins TRBV9 to TRBJ1-6; D not resolved. This CDR3 region has 15 residues. In germline, CDR1 is SGDLS, CDR2 YYNGEE.

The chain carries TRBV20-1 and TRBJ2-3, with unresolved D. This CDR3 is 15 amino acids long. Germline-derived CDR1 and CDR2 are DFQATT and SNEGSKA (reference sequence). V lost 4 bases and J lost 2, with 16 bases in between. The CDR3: CSAIQSTFSTDTQYF. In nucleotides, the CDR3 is TGCAGTGCTATTCAGTCTACCTTTTCCACAGATACGCAGTATTTT.

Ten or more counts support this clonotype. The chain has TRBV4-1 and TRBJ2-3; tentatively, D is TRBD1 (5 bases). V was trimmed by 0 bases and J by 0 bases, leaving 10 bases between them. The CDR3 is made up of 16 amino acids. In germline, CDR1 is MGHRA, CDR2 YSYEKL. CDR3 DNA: TGCGCCAGCAGCCAAGACAGGGCGGATAGCACAGATACGCAGTATTTT. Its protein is CASSQDRADSTDTQYF.

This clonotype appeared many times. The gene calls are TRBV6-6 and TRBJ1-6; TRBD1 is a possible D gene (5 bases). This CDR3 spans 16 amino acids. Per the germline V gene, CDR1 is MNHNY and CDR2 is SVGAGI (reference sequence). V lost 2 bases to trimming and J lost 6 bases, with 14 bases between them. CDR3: CASSYVGGRSNSPLHF. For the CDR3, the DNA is TGTGCCAGCAGTTACGTGGGGGGACGGAGTAATTCACCCCTCCACTTT.

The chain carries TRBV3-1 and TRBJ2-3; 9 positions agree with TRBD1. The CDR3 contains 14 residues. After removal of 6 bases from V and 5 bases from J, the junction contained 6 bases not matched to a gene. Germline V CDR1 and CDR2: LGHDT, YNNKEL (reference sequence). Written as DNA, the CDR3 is TGTGCCAGCAGTGAACAGGGGGCGATAGATACGCAGTATTTT. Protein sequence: CASSEQGAIDTQYF.

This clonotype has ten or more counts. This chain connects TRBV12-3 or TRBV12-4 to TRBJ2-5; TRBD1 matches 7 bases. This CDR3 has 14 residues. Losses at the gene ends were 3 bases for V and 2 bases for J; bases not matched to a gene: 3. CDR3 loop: CASSFGTVQETQYF. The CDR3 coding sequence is TGTGCCAGCAGTTTCGGGACAGTACAAGAGACCCAGTACTTC.

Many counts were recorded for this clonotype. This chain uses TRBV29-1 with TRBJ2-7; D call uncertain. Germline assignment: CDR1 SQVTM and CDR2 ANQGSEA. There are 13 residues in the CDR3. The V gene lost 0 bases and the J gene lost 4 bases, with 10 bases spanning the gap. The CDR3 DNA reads TGCAGCGTTGAAGAAGGACGGAAATACGAGCAGTACTTC. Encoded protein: CSVEEGRKYEQYF.

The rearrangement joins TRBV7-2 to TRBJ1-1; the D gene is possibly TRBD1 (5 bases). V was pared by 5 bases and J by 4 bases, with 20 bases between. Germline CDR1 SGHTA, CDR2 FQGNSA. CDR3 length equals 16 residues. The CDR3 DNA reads TGTGCCAGCAGCCCAAGGGGACTAGCGGGGGGCACTGAAGCTTTCTTT. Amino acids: CASSPRGLAGGTEAFF. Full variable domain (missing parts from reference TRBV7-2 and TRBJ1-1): GAGVSQSPSNKVTEKGKDVELRCDPISGHTALYWYRQSLGQGLEFLIYFQGNSAPDKSGLPSDRFSAERTGGSVSTLTIQRTQQEDSAVYLCASSPRGLAGGTEAFFGQGTRLTVV.

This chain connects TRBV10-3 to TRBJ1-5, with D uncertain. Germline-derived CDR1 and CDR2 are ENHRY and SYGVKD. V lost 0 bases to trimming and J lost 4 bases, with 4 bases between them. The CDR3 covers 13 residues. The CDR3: CAISESENQPQHF. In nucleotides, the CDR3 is TGTGCCATCAGTGAGTCGGAGAATCAGCCCCAGCATTTT.

CDR3 region: CASSVETATGEQYF. The CDR3 DNA reads TGTGCCAGCAGTGTGGAGACCGCGACGGGCGAGCAGTACTTC. The gene calls are TRBV7-8 and TRBJ2-7; D is uncertain. There are 14 residues in the CDR3. Germline V gene data show CDR1 as SGHVS and CDR2 as FQNEAQ. Trimming took off 6 bases at V and 6 bases at J, with 18 bases between the two ends.

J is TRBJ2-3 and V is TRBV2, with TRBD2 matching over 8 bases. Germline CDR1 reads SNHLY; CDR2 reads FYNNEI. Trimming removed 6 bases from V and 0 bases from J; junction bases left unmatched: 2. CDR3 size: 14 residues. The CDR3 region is CASRPSGSTDTQYF. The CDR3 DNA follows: TGTGCCAGCAGACCTAGCGGGAGCACAGATACGCAGTATTTT.

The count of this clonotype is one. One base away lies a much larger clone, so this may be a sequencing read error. The chain's CDR3 is CASSLAGRGGQETQYF. In nucleotides, the CDR3 is TGCGCCAGCAGCTTGGCGGGTCGGGGGGGGCAAGAGACCCAGTACTTC. The chain combines TRBV5-1 with TRBJ2-5; 8 bases align to TRBD2. Germline V lookup: CDR1 SGHRS, CDR2 YFSETQ. V lost 0 bases to trimming and J lost 2 bases; unmatched junction nucleotides: 6. The CDR3 runs 16 residues.

The CDR3 nucleotides read TGTGCCAGCAGCTTAGGCCAGACAGGGGCCCGCTACACCTTC. Translation gives CASSLGQTGARYTF. The chain employs TRBV7-9 and TRBJ1-2; 8 positions agree with TRBD1. The ends lost 1 base at V and 9 bases at J; junction bases unmatched: 7. The CDR3 is 14 residues long. The V gene's germline CDR1 is SEHNR and CDR2 FQNEAQ (reference sequence).

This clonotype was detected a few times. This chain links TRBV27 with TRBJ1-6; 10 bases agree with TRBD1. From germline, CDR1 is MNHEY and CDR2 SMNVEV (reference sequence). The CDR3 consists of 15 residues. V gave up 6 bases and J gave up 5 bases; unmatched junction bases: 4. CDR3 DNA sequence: TGTGCCAGCAGCAGGGACAGGGGACATAATTCACCCCTCCACTTT. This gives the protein CASSRDRGHNSPLHF.

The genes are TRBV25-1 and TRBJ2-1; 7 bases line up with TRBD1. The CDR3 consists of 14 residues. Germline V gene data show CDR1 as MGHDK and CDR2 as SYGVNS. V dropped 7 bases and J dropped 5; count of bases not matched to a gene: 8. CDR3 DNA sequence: TGTGCCAGCACCGACAGGGCCGTCGACAATGAGCAGTTCTTC. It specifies CASTDRAVDNEQFF.

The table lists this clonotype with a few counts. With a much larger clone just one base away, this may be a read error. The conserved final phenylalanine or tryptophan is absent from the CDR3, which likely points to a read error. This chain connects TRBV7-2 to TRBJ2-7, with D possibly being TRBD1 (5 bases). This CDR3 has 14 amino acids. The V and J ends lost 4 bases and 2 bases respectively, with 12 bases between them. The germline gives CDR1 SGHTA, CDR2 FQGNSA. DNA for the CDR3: TGTGCCAGCAGCTCCCCGGACACTGCCTACGAGCAGTACTCC. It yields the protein CASSSPDTAYEQYS.

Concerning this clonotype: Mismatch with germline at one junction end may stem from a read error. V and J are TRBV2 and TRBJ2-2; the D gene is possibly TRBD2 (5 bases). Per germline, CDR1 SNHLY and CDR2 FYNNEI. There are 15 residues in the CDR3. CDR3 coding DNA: TGTGCCAGCAGTCCTATCACCCTGAACACTGGGGAGCTGTCTTTT. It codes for CASSPITLNTGELSF. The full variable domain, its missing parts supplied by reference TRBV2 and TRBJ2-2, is EPEVTQTPSHQVTQMGQEVILRCVPISNHLYFYWYRQILGQKVEFLVSFYNNEISEKSEIFDDQFSVERPDGSNFTLKIRSTKLEDSAMYFCASSPITLNTGELSFGEGSRLTVL.

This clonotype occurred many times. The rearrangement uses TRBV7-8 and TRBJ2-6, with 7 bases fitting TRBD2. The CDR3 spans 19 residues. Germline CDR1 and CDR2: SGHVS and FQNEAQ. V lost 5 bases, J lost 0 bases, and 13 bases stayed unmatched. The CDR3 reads CASSPWGRADASGANVLTF. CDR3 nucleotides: TGTGCCAGCAGCCCATGGGGGAGGGCCGATGCCTCTGGGGCCAACGTCCTGACTTTC.

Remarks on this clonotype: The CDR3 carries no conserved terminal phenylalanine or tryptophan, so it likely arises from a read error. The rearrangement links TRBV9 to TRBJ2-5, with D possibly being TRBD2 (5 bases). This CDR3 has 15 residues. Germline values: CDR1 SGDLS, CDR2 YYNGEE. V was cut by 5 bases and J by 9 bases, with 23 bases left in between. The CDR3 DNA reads TGTGCCAGCAGAGCCATCGGCTCCCCCATGGAGGCCCAGTACTCC. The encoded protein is CASRAIGSPMEAQYS.

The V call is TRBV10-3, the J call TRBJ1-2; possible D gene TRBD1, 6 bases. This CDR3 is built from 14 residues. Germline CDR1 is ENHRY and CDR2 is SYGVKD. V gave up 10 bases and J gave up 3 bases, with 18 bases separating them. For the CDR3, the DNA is TGTGCCACAAAGACAGGTAGTGGTGACTATGGCTACACCTTC. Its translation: CATKTGSGDYGYTF.

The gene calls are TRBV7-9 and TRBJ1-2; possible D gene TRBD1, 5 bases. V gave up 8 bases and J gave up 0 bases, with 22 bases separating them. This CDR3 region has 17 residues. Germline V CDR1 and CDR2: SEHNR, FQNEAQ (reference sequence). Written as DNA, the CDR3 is TGTGCCAGCGGCCTGGGAAGGGGACTGGGTGCTAACTATGGCTACACCTTC. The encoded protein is CASGLGRGLGANYGYTF.

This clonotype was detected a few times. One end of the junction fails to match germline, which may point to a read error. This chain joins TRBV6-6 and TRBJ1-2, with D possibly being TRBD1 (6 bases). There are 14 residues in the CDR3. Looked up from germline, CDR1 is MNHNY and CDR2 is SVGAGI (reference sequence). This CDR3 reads CAGSDTGRGYGYTF. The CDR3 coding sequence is TGTGCCGGCAGTGATACAGGGAGAGGTTATGGCTACACCTTC.

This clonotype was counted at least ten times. Here the CDR3 reads CASSPWGGNSPLHF. CDR3 sequence (DNA): TGTGCCAGCAGTCCCTGGGGGGGGAATTCACCCCTCCACTTT. This chain uses TRBV2 with TRBJ1-6; a possible D gene is TRBD1 (5 bases). Germline CDR1 and CDR2: SNHLY and FYNNEI. The CDR3 is 14 residues long. The V end lost 5 bases, the J end lost 7 bases, and 12 bases lay between the germline ends.

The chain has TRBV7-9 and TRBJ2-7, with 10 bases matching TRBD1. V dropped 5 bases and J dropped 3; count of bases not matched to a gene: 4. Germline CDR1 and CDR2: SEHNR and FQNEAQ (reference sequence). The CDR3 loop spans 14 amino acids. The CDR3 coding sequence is TGTGCCAGCAGCCTGGACAGGGGGTACTACGAGCAGTACTTC. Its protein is CASSLDRGYYEQYF.

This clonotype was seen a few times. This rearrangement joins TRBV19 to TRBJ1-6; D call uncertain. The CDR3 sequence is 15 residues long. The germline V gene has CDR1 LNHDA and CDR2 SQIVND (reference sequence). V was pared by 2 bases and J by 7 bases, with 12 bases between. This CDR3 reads CASSIQPMGNSPLHF. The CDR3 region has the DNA TGTGCCAGTAGTATACAACCCATGGGGAATTCACCCCTCCACTTT.

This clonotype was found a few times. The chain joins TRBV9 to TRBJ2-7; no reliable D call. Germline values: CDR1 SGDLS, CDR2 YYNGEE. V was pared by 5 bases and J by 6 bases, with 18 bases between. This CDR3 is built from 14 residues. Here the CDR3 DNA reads TGTGCCAGCAGTCCCCCCTTGGGTGGCGTCGAGCAGTACTTC. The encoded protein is CASSPPLGGVEQYF.

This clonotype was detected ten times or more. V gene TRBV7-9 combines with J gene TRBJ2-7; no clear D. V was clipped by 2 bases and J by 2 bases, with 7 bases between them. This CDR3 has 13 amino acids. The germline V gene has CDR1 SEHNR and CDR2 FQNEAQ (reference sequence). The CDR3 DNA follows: TGTGCCAGCAGCTTATTAGGGACCTACGAGCAGTACTTC. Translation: CASSLLGTYEQYF.

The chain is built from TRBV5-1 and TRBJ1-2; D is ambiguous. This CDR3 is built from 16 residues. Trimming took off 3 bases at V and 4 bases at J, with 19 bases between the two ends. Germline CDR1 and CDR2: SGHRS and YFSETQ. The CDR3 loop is CASSSRLDRPSYGYTF. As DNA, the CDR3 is TGCGCCAGCAGCTCAAGACTGGACCGGCCTAGCTATGGCTACACCTTC. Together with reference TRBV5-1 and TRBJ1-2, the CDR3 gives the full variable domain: KAGVTQTPRYLIKTRGQQVTLSCSPISGHRSVSWYQQTPGQGLQFLFEYFSETQRNKGNFPGRFSGRQFSNSRSEMNVSTLELGDSALYLCASSSRLDRPSYGYTFGSGTRLTVV.